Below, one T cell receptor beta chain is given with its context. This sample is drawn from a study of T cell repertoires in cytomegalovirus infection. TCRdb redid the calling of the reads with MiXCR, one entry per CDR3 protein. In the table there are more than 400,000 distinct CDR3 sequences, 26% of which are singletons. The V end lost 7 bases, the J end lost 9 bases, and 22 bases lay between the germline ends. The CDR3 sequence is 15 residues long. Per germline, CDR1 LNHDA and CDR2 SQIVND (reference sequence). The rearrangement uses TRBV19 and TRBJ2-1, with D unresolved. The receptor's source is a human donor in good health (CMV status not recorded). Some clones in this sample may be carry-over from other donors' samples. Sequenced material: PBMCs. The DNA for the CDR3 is TGTGCCAGTACCGCCGGGCCTTTTCCCAATGGTGAGCAGTTCTTC. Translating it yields CASTAGPFPNGEQFF.